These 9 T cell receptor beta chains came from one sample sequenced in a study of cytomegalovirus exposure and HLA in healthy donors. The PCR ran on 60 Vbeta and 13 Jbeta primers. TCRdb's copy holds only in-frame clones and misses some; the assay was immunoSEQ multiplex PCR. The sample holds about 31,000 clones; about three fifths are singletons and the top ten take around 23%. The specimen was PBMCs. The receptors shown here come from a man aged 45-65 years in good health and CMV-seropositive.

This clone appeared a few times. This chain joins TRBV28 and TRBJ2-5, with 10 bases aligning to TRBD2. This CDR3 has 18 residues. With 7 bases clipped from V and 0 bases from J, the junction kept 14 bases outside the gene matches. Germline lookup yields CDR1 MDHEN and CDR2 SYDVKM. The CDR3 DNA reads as TGTGCCAGCAACTTTCCTAGCGGGGGCGGACCCCACCAAGAGACCCAGTACTTC. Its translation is CASNFPSGGGPHQETQYF.

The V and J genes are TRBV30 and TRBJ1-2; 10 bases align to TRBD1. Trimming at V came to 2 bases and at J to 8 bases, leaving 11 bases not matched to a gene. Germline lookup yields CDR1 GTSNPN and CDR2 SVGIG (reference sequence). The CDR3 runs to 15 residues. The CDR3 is CAWSRDRGRVWGYTF. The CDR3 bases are TGTGCCTGGAGTAGAGACAGGGGGCGCGTGTGGGGCTACACCTTC. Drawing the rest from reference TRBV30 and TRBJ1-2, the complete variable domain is SQTIHQWPATLVQPVGSPLSLECTVEGTSNPNLYWYRQAAGRGLQLLFYSVGIGQISSEVPQNLSASRPQDRQFILSSKKLLLSDSGFYLCAWSRDRGRVWGYTFGSGTRLTVV.

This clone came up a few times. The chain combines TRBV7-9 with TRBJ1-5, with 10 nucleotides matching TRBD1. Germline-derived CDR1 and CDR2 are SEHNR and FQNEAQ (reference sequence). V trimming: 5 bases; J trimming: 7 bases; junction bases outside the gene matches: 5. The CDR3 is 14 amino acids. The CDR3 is CASSNGDRGQPQHF. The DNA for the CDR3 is TGTGCCAGCAGCAACGGGGACAGGGGACAGCCCCAGCATTTT.

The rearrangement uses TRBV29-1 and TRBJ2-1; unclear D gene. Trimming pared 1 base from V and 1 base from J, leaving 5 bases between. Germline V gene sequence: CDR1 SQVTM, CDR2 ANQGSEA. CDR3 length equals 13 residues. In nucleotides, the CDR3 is TGCAGCGTTGAAGTCGTGTCCTACAATGAGCAGTTCTTC. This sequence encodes CSVEVVSYNEQFF.

The CDR3 nucleotides are TGTGCCAGCAGTTACTCTCCCGGGGGTACTAAAGCTTTCTTT. Translating gives CASSYSPGGTKAFF. This chain connects TRBV6-6 to TRBJ1-1, with D possibly matching TRBD1 (5 bases). The CDR3 totals 14 residues. Germline values: CDR1 MNHNY, CDR2 SVGAGI (reference sequence). The ends were cut back, 0 bases at V and 9 bases at J, with 14 bases in the middle.

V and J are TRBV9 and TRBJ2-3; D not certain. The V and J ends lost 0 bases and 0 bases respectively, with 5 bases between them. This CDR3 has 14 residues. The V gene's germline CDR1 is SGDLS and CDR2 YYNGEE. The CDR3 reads CASSVALSTDTQYF. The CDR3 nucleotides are TGTGCCAGCAGCGTAGCGTTAAGCACAGATACGCAGTATTTT.

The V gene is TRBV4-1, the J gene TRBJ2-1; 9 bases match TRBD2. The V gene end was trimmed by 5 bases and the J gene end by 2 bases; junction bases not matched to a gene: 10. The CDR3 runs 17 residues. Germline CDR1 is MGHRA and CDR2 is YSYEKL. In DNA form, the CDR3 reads TGCGCCAGCAGCTCAACCTCGGGACTAGCCACCTACAATGAGCAGTTCTTC. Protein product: CASSSTSGLATYNEQFF.

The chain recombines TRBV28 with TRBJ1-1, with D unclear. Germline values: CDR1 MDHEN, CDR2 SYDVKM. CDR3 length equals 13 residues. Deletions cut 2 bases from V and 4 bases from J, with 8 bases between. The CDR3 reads CASSLTGGTEAFF. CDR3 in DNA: TGTGCCAGCAGTTTAACGGGAGGCACTGAAGCTTTCTTT.

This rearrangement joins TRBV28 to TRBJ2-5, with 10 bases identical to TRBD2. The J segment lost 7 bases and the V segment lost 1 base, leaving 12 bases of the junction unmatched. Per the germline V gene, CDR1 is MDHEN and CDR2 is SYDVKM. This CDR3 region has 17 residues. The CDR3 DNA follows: TGTGCCAGCAGTTTATTCGGAAGGACTAGCGGTGGGGGGACCCAGTACTTC. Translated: CASSLFGRTSGGGTQYF.